The clone carrying this TCR beta chain showed up just a few times. Its antigen is undetermined. The germline V gene has CDR1 SGHTA and CDR2 FQGNSA. The CDR3 sequence is 15 residues long. J lost 8 bases, V lost 4 bases, and 11 bases had no gene match. Included in the TCR beta cDNA libraries were unique molecular identifiers. The T cell input of roughly 0.95 to 11 million gave around 540,000 cDNA molecules. TCRdb ran MiXCR on the PCR reads and lists one entry per CDR3 protein. Seen here are roughly 570,000 distinct CDR3 sequences, approximately 31% observed once, and the top ten hold 4.5% to 7.5%. The data derive from a study of post-analysis software for immune sequencing data. The wider study: Recorded subtypes: relapsing-remitting, secondary progressive, progressive-relapsing; some patients unannotated. Study-wide points: F-measure co-clustering was strong for batch-matched samples. Roughly 5 TRBV segments, TRBV5-6, TRBV5-1 and TRBV20-1 among them, were found more frequent in patients than controls.

The rearrangement uses TRBV7-2 and TRBJ2-3; 8 bases fit TRBD1. The sequencing input was blood. The receptor was derived from a girl aged 2-17 years with multiple sclerosis. The CDR3 DNA follows: TGTGCCAGCAGCTCCCGGACAGGGTTGAGGGTTACGCAGTATTTT. Translating gives CASSSRTGLRVTQYF.